Each of the 3 T cell receptor beta chains below was sequenced from the same sample in a study of cytomegalovirus exposure and HLA in healthy donors. With 60 Vbeta and 13 Jbeta primers, the PCR was carried out. Sequencing used immunoSEQ multiplex PCR; TCRdb keeps in-frame clones, though not all of them. The sample consists of some 130,000 clones, about two thirds of them appearing once. Sequencing used PBMCs. Receptors originate from a man aged 45-65 years in good health and CMV-seropositive.

This chain uses TRBV5-1 with TRBJ2-1, with 15 bases identical to TRBD2. The germline gives CDR1 SGHRS, CDR2 YFSETQ. There are 17 residues in the CDR3. V was pared by 4 bases and J by 2 bases, with 4 bases of the junction left unmatched. CDR3 nucleotides: TGCGCCAGCAGCATAGGACTAGCGGGAGGGCCCTACAATGAGCAGTTCTTC. It translates to CASSIGLAGGPYNEQFF. The complete variable domain, with remaining parts taken from reference TRBV5-1 and TRBJ2-1, reads KAGVTQTPRYLIKTRGQQVTLSCSPISGHRSVSWYQQTPGQGLQFLFEYFSETQRNKGNFPGRFSGRQFSNSRSEMNVSTLELGDSALYLCASSIGLAGGPYNEQFFGPGTRLTVL.

The chain employs TRBV5-1 and TRBJ1-2; TRBD1 agrees at 10 bases. Germline-derived CDR1 and CDR2 are SGHRS and YFSETQ. The J segment lost 6 bases and the V segment lost 4 bases, leaving 9 bases of the junction unmatched. The CDR3 has 15 amino acids. CDR3 bases: TGCGCCAGCAGCCTCCTCTCCGGGACAGGGGATGGCTACACCTTC. This sequence encodes CASSLLSGTGDGYTF. Combining the CDR3 with reference TRBV5-1 and TRBJ1-2 gives the whole variable domain KAGVTQTPRYLIKTRGQQVTLSCSPISGHRSVSWYQQTPGQGLQFLFEYFSETQRNKGNFPGRFSGRQFSNSRSEMNVSTLELGDSALYLCASSLLSGTGDGYTFGSGTRLTVV.

The chain is built from TRBV7-2 and TRBJ1-1, with 7 bases identical to TRBD1. Germline-derived CDR1 and CDR2 are SGHTA and FQGNSA. Trimming removed 5 bases from V and 7 bases from J; junction bases left unmatched: 7. The CDR3 is made up of 13 amino acids. CDR3 nucleotides: TGTGCCAGCAGCCCCTGGACAGGCGGTGAAGCTTTCTTT. Its protein product is CASSPWTGGEAFF.